This TCR beta chain was obtained from a study of Tregs in tolerant kidney transplant recipients. Sequencing was performed with immunoSEQ multiplex PCR; in TCRdb, only in-frame clones are kept and a portion is missing. The table includes 55,000 to 70,000 clones, approximately 83% detected once. The CDR3 runs 13 residues. The V gene end was trimmed by 5 bases and the J gene end by 7 bases; junction bases not matched to a gene: 4. The germline V gene has CDR1 MNHEY and CDR2 SVGAGI. The chain joins TRBV6-5 to TRBJ1-2; 10 positions match TRBD1. Material: Tregs from blood, obtained before the transplant. This TCR came from a human donor who received a combined kidney and bone marrow transplant. The chain's CDR3 is CASSPRTGGGYTF. The CDR3 nucleotides are TGTGCCAGCAGTCCCCGGACAGGGGGTGGCTACACCTTC.